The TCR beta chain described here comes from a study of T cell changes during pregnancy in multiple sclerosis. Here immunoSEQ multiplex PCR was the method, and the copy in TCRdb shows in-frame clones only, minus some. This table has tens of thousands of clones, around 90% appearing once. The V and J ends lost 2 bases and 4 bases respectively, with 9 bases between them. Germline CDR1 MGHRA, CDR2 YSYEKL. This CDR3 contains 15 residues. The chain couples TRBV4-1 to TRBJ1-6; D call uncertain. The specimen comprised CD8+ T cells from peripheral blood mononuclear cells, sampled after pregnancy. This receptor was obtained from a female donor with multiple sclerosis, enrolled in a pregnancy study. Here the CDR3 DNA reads TGCGCCAGCAGCCAATGGCCGGAGTATAATTCACCCCTCCACTTT. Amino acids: CASSQWPEYNSPLHF.